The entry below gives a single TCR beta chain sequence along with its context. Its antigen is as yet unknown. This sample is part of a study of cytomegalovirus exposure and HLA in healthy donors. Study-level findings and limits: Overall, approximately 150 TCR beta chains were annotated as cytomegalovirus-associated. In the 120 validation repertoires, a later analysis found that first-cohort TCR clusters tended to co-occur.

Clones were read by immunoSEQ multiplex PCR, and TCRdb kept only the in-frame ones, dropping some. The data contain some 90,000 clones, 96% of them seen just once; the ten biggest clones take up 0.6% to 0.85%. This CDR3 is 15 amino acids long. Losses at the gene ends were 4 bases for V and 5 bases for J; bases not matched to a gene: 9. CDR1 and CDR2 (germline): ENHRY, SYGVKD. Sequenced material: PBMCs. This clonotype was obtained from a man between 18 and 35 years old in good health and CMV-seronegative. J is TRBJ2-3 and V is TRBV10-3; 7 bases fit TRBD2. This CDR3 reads CAISGTSRWGDTQYF. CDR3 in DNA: TGTGCCATCAGTGGGACTAGTCGGTGGGGAGATACGCAGTATTTT.